This is a list of T cell receptor beta chains from one sample in a study of blood T cell repertoires in COVID-19. TCRdb's copy holds only in-frame clones and misses some; the assay was immunoSEQ multiplex PCR. The top ten hold 7% to 9% of the sample, which has about 58,000 clones, 75% to 90% seen once. The sequenced sample was peripheral blood. Receptor source: a woman between 65 and 79 years old with active COVID-19. CDR3s include the opening cysteine and the closing phenylalanine or tryptophan. Each record gives: J gene, CDR3 length, D gene, V gene, CDR3 protein, CDR3 DNA. D genes are given only for firm matches.

>TRBJ1-1|15|.|TRBV5-1
CASSLEAGTNTEAFF
TGCGCCAGCAGCTTGGAGGCAGGCACGAACACTGAAGCTTTCTTT
>TRBJ2-1|15|.|TRBV24-1
CATSEPSGTRNEQFF
TGTGCCACCAGTGAGCCCTCCGGGACACGCAATGAGCAGTTCTTC
>TRBJ2-1|15|.|TRBV7-2
CASSLTFSSYNEQFF
TGTGCCAGCAGCTTGACATTTTCATCCTACAATGAGCAGTTCTTC
>TRBJ2-5|14|TRBD1|TRBV2
CASSVWTGSETQYF
TGTGCCAGCAGTGTATGGACAGGGTCAGAGACCCAGTACTTC
>TRBJ2-5|15|TRBD2|TRBV18
CASSPRSGVQETQYF
TGTGCCAGCTCACCACGAAGCGGGGTTCAAGAGACCCAGTACTTC
>TRBJ1-2|13|.|TRBV7-9
CASSLGADYGYTF
TGTGCCAGCAGCTTGGGGGCGGACTATGGCTACACCTTC
>TRBJ2-2|13|.|TRBV2
CASSPRNTGELFF
TGTGCCAGCAGTCCCAGGAACACCGGGGAGCTGTTTTTT
>TRBJ1-4|11|.|TRBV20-1
CSAYWAGKLFF
TGCAGTGCCTACTGGGCGGGAAAACTGTTTTTT
>TRBJ2-3|14|TRBD2|TRBV3-1/TRBV3-2
CASRPSGSTDTQYF
TGTGCCAGCAGACCTAGCGGGAGCACAGATACGCAGTATTTT
>TRBJ2-5|15|.|TRBV5-1
CASSRVAEVGETQYF
TGCGCCAGCAGCCGCGTAGCGGAGGTGGGCGAGACCCAGTACTTC
>TRBJ2-7|14|TRBD1|TRBV27
CASSPGQGVYEQYF
TGTGCCAGCAGTCCAGGACAGGGGGTCTACGAGCAGTACTTC
>TRBJ2-1|18|TRBD2|TRBV18
CASSPRITSGGSYNEQFF
TGTGCCAGCTCACCACGGATAACTAGCGGGGGCTCCTACAATGAGCAGTTCTTC
>TRBJ1-6|16|TRBD1|TRBV27
CASSSQGARLNSPLHF
TGTGCCAGCAGTTCCCAGGGGGCGAGGCTTAATTCACCCCTCCACTTT
>TRBJ1-1|13|.|TRBV12-3/TRBV12-4
CASSVTGYTEAFF
TGTGCCAGCAGTGTCACAGGGTACACTGAAGCTTTCTTT
>TRBJ1-1|15|.|TRBV21-1
CASSKVGTGSTEAFF
.
>TRBJ1-2|13|.|TRBV2
CASSEIQLKGYTF
TGTGCCAGCAGTGAGATACAGCTAAAGGGCTACACCTTC
>TRBJ2-2|13|.|TRBV10-1
CASSAGVAGELFF
TGCGCCAGCAGTGCAGGGGTAGCCGGGGAGCTGTTTTTT
>TRBJ1-6|14|TRBD1|TRBV6-6
CASRRDREDSPLHF
TGTGCCAGCAGGCGGGACAGGGAGGATTCACCCCTCCACTTT